This T cell receptor beta chain originates from a study of cytotoxic CD8 clonotypes in ibrutinib-treated CLL. Study background: Investigators reported about 24 partial and 2 complete responses; after median roughly 70 months, 14 patients remained remitted and approximately twelve progressed.

About this clone itself: The antigen remains undetermined.

V was shortened by 7 bases and J by 4 bases, with 14 bases between the two germline ends. Germline V CDR1 and CDR2: MDHEN, SYDVKM. This CDR3 region has 13 residues. Overall study findings and caveats: Sampling times, which were not matched between the groups, differed between sustained-remission patients and progressing patients. Public clonotypes (which were uncommon) either contracted or remained stable on treatment. Baseline clonality, above age-matched healthy donor levels, tracked circulating CD8+ T-cell counts.

TCRdb's copy holds only in-frame clones and misses some; the assay was immunoSEQ multiplex PCR. Of about 40,000 clones listed, around 70% are singletons. V usage is TRBV28 and J usage is TRBJ2-7; D is unresolved. The sequenced sample was PBMCs, obtained at disease progression, from a patient treated with ibrutinib. The TCR originated in a human donor with chronic lymphocytic leukemia. CDR3 DNA: TGTGCCAGCACCAGTTCCCTCCGTTACGAGCAGTACTTC. Its protein product is CASTSSLRYEQYF.